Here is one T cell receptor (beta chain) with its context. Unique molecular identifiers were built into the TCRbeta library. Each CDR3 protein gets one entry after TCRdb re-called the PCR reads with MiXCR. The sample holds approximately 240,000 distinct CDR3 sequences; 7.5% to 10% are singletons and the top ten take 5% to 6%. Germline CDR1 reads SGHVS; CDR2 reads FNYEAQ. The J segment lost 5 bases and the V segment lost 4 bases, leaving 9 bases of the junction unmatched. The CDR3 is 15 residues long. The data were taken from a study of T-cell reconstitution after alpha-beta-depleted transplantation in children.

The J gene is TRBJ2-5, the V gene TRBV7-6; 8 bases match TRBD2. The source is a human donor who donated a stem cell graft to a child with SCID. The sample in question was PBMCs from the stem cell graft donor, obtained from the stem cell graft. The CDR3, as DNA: TGTGCCAGCAGCTCGCGGGAGGTCCCTCGGGAGACCCAGTACTTC. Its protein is CASSSREVPRETQYF.